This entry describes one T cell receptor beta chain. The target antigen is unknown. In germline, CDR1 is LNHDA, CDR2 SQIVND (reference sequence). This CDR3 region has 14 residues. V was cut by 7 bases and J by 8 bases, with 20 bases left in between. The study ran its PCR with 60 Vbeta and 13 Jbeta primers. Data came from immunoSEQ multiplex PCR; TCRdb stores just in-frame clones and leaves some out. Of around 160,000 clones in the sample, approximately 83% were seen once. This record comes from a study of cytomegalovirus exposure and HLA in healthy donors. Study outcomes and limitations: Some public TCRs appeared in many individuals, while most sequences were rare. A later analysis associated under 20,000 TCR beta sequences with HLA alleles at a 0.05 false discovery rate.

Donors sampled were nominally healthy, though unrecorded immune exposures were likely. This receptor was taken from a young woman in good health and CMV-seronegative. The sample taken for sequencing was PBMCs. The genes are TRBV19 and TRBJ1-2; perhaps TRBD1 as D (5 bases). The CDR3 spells CASTPSPGMYGYTF. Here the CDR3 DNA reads TGTGCCAGTACCCCATCGCCAGGGATGTACGGCTACACCTTC.